This paragraph covers one T cell receptor (beta chain) sequence. The germline gives CDR1 SNHLY, CDR2 FYNNEI. The CDR3 length is 16 residues. Deletions cut 3 bases from V and 1 base from J, with 16 bases between. These data come from a study of T cells in Graves' hyperthyroidism and ophthalmopathy. Amplified TCR beta CDR3 regions derived from RNA transcripts. An initial round of RT-PCR targeting the TCR CDR3 relied on the HTBI primer set. TCRdb recomputed calls from the multiplex PCR reads with MiXCR, one row per CDR3 protein. The table includes about 480,000 distinct CDR3 sequences, around 22% detected once.

The clonotype originates from a woman aged 25 to 39 with Graves' ophthalmopathy. The chain combines TRBV2 with TRBJ2-7; a possible D gene is TRBD2 (5 bases). Sequenced: blood. The CDR3 sequence is CASSEDRRLPSYEQYF. In DNA, the CDR3 is TGTGCCAGCAGTGAGGATCGGAGGCTTCCTTCCTACGAGCAGTACTTC.